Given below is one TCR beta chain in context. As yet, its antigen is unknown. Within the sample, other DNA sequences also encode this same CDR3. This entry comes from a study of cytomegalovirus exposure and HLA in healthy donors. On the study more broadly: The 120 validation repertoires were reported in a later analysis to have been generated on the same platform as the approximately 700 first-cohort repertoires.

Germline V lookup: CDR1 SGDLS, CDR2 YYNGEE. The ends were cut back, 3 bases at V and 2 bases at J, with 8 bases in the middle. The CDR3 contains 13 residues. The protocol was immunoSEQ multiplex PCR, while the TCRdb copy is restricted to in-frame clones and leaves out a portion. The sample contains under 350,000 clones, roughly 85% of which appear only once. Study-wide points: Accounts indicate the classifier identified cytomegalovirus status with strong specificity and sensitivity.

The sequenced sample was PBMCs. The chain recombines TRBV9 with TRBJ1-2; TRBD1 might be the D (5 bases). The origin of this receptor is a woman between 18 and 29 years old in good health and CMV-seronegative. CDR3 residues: CASSAGGNYGYTF. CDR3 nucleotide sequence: TGTGCCAGCAGCGCCGGGGGGAACTATGGCTACACCTTC.